The subject of this entry is one TCR beta chain. This sample stems from a study of blood T cell repertoires in COVID-19. Trimming shortened V by 6 bases and J by 4 bases, and 16 bases separated the two germline ends. This CDR3 has 15 residues. The germline V gene encodes CDR1 SGHVS and CDR2 FQNEAQ. The study assigned cohorts using participant-reported clinical history. In the authors' workflow: Quantification of nucleated cells was approximated via reference gene primer amplification. Generated by immunoSEQ multiplex PCR, the TCRdb table keeps only in-frame clones and is missing some. The V and J calls and the clone size are those of that table, but D and trimming were determined from the DNA. The data contain more than 300,000 clones, over 75% of them singletons.

The sequencing input was PBMCs or T cells enriched from blood (not recorded which). The V gene is TRBV7-8, the J gene TRBJ1-5; D is unclear. The source of this sequence is a man in his thirties or forties who had recovered from COVID-19. CDR3 bases: TGTGCCAGCAGACCCTTCCGGGAATGGAATCAGCCCCAGCATTTT. Protein product: CASRPFREWNQPQHF.